Detailed here is one T cell receptor beta chain. Sequencing used immunoSEQ multiplex PCR; TCRdb keeps in-frame clones, though not all of them. This sample has fewer than 120,000 clones, with approximately 87% found just once. This specimen comes from a study of control samples from healthy donors and cancer patients. Sequencing used PBMCs. This receptor was obtained from a woman aged 55-70 years with lung cancer.

In DNA form, the CDR3 reads TGTGCCAGCACTATGAACACTGAAGCTTTCTTT. Protein: CASTMNTEAFF. V is TRBV6-5 and J is TRBJ1-1; the D is unclear. The CDR3 contains 11 residues. The germline V and J ends were trimmed by 7 bases and 0 bases, with 3 bases remaining between them. Germline V CDR1 and CDR2: MNHEY, SVGAGI.